This T cell receptor (beta chain) stems from a study of blood T cell repertoires in COVID-19. Across the whole study: The United States, Italy and Spain were the sources of the acute and convalescent COVID-19 samples. Sources were T cells, B-cell-depleted T cells, or PBMCs; the material itself was cDNA or gDNA.

In germline, CDR1 is LGHDT, CDR2 YNNKEL (reference sequence). The ends were cut back, 3 bases at V and 4 bases at J, with 12 bases in the middle. CDR3 length: 15 amino acids. Authors' methods: By means of reference gene primer amplification, nucleated cell counts were estimated. Clones were sequenced by immunoSEQ multiplex PCR, and TCRdb holds only the in-frame ones, with some missing. Clone size and V and J calls were adopted from that table, with D and trimming inferred from the DNA. The repertoire holds tens of thousands of clones, 80% to 95% seen once, with roughly 2.1% in the top ten. The sequenced sample consisted of peripheral blood. J is TRBJ2-2 and V is TRBV3-1 (or the pseudogene TRBV3-2), with D unresolved. This TCR was recovered from a human donor in a cohort sampled during active COVID-19. The CDR3 loop reads CASSQSSMSTGELFF. CDR3 coding DNA: TGTGCCAGCAGCCAGAGCTCCATGTCCACCGGGGAGCTGTTTTTT.